These 8 T cell receptor beta chains were sequenced from one sample in a study of identical twins. TCRdb analysed the 5' RACE reads with MiXCR anew, one entry per CDR3 protein. The sample has some 560,000 distinct CDR3 sequences; more than 9% are singletons. These same data were also listed under a study on yellow fever vaccine responses in identical twins.

The sequencing sample was made of PBMCs. These receptors were taken from a woman under 30 in good health.

The CDR3 sequence is CSARDRTAGSYNEQFF. The CDR3 DNA reads TGCAGTGCTAGAGATCGAACAGCGGGCTCCTACAATGAGCAGTTCTTC. The genes are TRBV20-1 and TRBJ2-1; the D gene is possibly TRBD2 (6 bases). CDR3 length: 16 residues. CDR1 and CDR2 from the germline V gene are DFQATT and SNEGSKA (reference sequence). V lost 0 bases to trimming and J lost 0 bases, with 12 bases between them.

The table lists this clonotype with a few counts. V is TRBV12-3 or TRBV12-4 and J is TRBJ2-4; TRBD1 matches 8 bases. The CDR3 loop spans 18 amino acids. The ends lost 5 bases at V and 6 bases at J; junction bases unmatched: 18. CDR3 sequence reads: CASSTGQGTTGPRNIQYF. In DNA form, the CDR3 reads TGTGCCAGCAGTACCGGACAGGGTACTACAGGGCCAAGAAACATTCAGTACTTC.

This clonotype appeared many times. CDR3 residues: CASSLIGRSGTDTQYF. The CDR3 DNA reads TGTGCCAGCAGCTTAATAGGCCGCTCTGGTACAGATACGCAGTATTTT. The chain links TRBV11-2 to TRBJ2-3; D gene ambiguous. The germline V gene has CDR1 SGHAT and CDR2 FQNNGV. V was clipped by 2 bases and J by 3 bases, with 15 bases between them. The CDR3 has 16 residues.

This clonotype was counted between two and nine times. The rearrangement uses TRBV20-1 and TRBJ2-1; D is possibly TRBD2 (5 bases). Germline loops: CDR1 DFQATT, CDR2 SNEGSKA (reference sequence). V dropped 6 bases and J dropped 10 bases, with 22 bases sitting between them. This CDR3 is 14 amino acids long. This chain's CDR3 is CSAPATLAVNEQFF. CDR3 DNA sequence: TGCAGTGCCCCAGCAACCCTAGCTGTCAACGAGCAGTTCTTC.

The rearrangement links TRBV5-1 to TRBJ1-4, with a possible D match to TRBD1 (6 bases). V was clipped by 5 bases and J by 5 bases, with 10 bases between them. The CDR3 consists of 13 residues. Germline-derived CDR1 and CDR2 are SGHRS and YFSETQ. The CDR3 protein is CASRDRQNEKLFF. For the CDR3, the DNA is TGCGCCAGCAGGGACAGACAAAATGAAAAACTGTTTTTT.

This clonotype showed up just a few times. The gene calls are TRBV5-5 and TRBJ2-3; D gene uncertain. V was trimmed by 5 bases and J by 2 bases, leaving 18 bases between them. The CDR3 length is 16 residues. In germline, CDR1 is SGHKS, CDR2 YYEKEE (reference sequence). The CDR3 coding sequence is TGTGCCAGCAGTTTGACCAGTCCACTCCCCACAGATACGCAGTATTTT. As protein: CASSLTSPLPTDTQYF.

This clonotype appeared a few times. The rearrangement joins TRBV20-1 to TRBJ2-7, with TRBD1 identical over 8 bases. The CDR3 contains 11 residues. The V gene's germline CDR1 is DFQATT and CDR2 SNEGSKA (reference sequence). Trimming at V came to 7 bases and at J to 3 bases, leaving 2 bases not matched to a gene. This chain's CDR3 is CSVTGGYEQYF. The DNA for the CDR3 is TGCAGTGTAACAGGGGGCTACGAGCAGTACTTC.

This sequence joins TRBV7-2 and TRBJ1-1, with TRBD1 identical over 10 bases. Looked up from germline, CDR1 is SGHTA and CDR2 is FQGNSA. Trimming cost V 5 bases and J 7 bases; bases outside gene matches: 10. The CDR3 extends over 15 amino acids. The CDR3 loop reads CASSRSPGQGIEAFF. The CDR3 coding sequence is TGTGCCAGCAGCCGAAGCCCGGGACAGGGGATTGAAGCTTTCTTT. The whole variable domain, remainder taken from reference TRBV7-2 and TRBJ1-1, is GAGVSQSPSNKVTEKGKDVELRCDPISGHTALYWYRQSLGQGLEFLIYFQGNSAPDKSGLPSDRFSAERTGGSVSTLTIQRTQQEDSAVYLCASSRSPGQGIEAFFGQGTRLTVV.